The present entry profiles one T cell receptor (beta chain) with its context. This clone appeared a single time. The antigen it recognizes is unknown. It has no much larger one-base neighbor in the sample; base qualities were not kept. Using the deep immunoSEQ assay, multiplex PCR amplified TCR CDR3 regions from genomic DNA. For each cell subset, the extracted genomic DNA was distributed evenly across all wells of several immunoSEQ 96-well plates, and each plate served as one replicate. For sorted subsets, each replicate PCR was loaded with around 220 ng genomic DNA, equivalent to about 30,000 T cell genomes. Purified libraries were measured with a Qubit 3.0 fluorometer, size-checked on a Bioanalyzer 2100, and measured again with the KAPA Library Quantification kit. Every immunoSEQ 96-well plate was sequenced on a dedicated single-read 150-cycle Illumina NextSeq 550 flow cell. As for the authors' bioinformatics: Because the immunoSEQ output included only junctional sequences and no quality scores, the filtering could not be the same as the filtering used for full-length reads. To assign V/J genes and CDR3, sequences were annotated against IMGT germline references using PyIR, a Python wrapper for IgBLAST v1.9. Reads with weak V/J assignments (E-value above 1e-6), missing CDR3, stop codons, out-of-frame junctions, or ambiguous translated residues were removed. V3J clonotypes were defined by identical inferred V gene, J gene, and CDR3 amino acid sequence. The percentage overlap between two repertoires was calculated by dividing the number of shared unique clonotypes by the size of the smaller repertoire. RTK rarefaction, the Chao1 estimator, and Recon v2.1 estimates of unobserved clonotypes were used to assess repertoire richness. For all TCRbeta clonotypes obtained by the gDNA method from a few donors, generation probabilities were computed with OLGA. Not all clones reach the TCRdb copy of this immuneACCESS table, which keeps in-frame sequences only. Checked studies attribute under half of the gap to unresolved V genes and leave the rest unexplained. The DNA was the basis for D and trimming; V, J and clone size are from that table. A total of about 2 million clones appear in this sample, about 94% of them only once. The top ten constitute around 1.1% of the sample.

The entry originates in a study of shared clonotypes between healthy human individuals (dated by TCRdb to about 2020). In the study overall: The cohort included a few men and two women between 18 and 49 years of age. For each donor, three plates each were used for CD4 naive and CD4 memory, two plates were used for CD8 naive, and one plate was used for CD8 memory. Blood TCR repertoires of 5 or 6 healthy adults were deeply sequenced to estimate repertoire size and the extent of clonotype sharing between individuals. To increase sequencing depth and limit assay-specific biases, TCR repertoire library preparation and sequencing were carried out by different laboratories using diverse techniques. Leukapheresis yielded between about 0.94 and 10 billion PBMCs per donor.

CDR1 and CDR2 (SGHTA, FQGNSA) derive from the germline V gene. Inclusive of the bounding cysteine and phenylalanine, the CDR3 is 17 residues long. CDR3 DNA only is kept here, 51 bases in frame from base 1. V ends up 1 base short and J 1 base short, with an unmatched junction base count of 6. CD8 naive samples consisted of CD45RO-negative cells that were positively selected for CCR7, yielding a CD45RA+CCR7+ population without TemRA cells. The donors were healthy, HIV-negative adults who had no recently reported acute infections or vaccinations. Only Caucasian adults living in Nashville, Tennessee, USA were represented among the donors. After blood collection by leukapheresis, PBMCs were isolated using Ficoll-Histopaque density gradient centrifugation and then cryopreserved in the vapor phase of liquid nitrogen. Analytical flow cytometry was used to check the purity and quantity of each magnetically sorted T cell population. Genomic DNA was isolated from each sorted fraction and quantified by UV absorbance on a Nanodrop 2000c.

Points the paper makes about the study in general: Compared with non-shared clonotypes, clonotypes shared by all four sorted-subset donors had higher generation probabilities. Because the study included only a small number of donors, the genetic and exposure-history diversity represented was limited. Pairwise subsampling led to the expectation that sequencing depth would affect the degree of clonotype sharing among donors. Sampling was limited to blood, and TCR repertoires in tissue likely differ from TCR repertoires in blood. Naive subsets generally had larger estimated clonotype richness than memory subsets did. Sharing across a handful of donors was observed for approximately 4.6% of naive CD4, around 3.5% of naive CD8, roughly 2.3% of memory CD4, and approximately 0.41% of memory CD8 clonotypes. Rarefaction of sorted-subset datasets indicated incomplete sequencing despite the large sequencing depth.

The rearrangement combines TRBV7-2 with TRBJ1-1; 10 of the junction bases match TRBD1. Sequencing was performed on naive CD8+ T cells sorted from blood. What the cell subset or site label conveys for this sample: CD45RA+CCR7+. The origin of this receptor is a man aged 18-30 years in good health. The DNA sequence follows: TGTGCCAGCAGCTTAGGGGACAGGGGCTACCAGAACACTGAAGCTTTCTTT. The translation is CASSLGDRGYQNTEAFF.